This T cell receptor beta chain was captured by sequencing in a study of blood T cell repertoires in COVID-19. Original processing methods: Counts of nucleated cells, estimated from reference gene primer amplification, were obtained. Repertoires were generated with immunoSEQ multiplex PCR, while TCRdb's copy carries only in-frame clones and drops some. V and J calls and clone size are copied from that table; D and trimming were computed from the DNA. The sample records about 330,000 clones, approximately 92% being singletons. This CDR3 contains 15 residues. The germline V gene encodes CDR1 MDHEN and CDR2 SYDVKM. V was shortened by 8 bases and J by 6 bases, with 22 bases between the two germline ends. Cohorts were assigned according to the clinical history that participants reported. Cohort 3 recovery required two negative PCRs, clearance, or symptom resolution.

The rearrangement links TRBV28 to TRBJ1-2, with a weak D call TRBD1 (6 bases). The receptor comes from a woman in her 30s who had recovered from COVID-19. The sequencing sample was made of PBMCs or T cells enriched from blood (not recorded which). CDR3 bases: TGTGCCAGCGGTCCTAGTATATCGTACAGGGATGGCTACACCTTC. It translates to CASGPSISYRDGYTF.